Sequencing of this TCR beta chain was carried out in a study of shared T cell receptors in the human thymus. Profiling relied on immunoSEQ multiplex PCR, and the TCRdb table lists in-frame clones only, not all of them. Among about 660,000 clones, more than 75% were seen once, and the ten largest hold more than 0.009%. Trimming took off 3 bases at V and 9 bases at J, with 17 bases between the two ends. CDR1 and CDR2 (germline): KGHSH, LQKENI. The CDR3 is 14 residues long. The same sample was also studied in work on human thymus T cells. As reported in that work: Healthy Finnish infants undergoing corrective surgery for congenital heart defects were the donors. Corrective cardiac surgery supplied the resected thymus tissue. Related research described strongly overlapping thymic repertoires in unrelated people.

The sequenced sample consisted of thymocytes. This chain joins TRBV18 and TRBJ2-5; D is possibly TRBD2 (5 bases). The sequence came from a boy younger than two with a congenital heart defect. The DNA for the CDR3 is TGTGCCAGCTCACCCGAGGCTATTGAGGACTCCCAGTACTTC. Amino acid sequence: CASSPEAIEDSQYF.